The 2 T cell receptor beta chains presented below share a single source sample, sequenced in a study of graft-versus-host responses after intestinal transplantation. Graft tissue processing released intraepithelial and lamina propria lymphocytes. The repertoire was sequenced with immunoSEQ multiplex PCR; TCRdb's copy has only in-frame clones and lacks some. The sample has about 17,000 clones; roughly 79% are singletons. This sample comprised ileum tissue, obtained about 460 days after intestinal transplant. The receptors were sampled from a human patient who received an intestinal transplant, so some T cells may come from the graft donor.

In nucleotides, the CDR3 is TGTGCCAGCTCACCACCGGGGGACAGGGTCGTCGAGCAGTACTTC. As protein: CASSPPGDRVVEQYF. The J gene is TRBJ2-7, the V gene TRBV18; 9 nucleotides align to TRBD1. Germline V gives CDR1 KGHSH, CDR2 LQKENI. The CDR3 is 15 amino acids. The junction had 6 bases not matched to a gene; V was cut back by 0 bases and J by 6 bases.

V usage is TRBV5-1 and J usage is TRBJ2-5; TRBD1 matches at 10 bases. Per the germline V gene, CDR1 is SGHRS and CDR2 is YFSETQ. J was trimmed by 4 bases and V by 4 bases; bases with no gene match: 10. This CDR3 spans 16 amino acids. The CDR3 is CASSPTGTGARETQYF. As DNA, the CDR3 is TGCGCCAGCAGCCCTACCGGGACAGGGGCCCGAGAGACCCAGTACTTC. Together with reference TRBV5-1 and TRBJ2-5, the CDR3 gives the full variable domain: KAGVTQTPRYLIKTRGQQVTLSCSPISGHRSVSWYQQTPGQGLQFLFEYFSETQRNKGNFPGRFSGRQFSNSRSEMNVSTLELGDSALYLCASSPTGTGARETQYFGPGTRLLVL.